Given below is one TCR beta chain in context. Time point specified: blood at routine non-recurrence follow-up after resection. TCRdb redid the calling of the 5' RACE reads with MiXCR, one entry per CDR3 protein. There are under 150,000 distinct CDR3 sequences in the sample; about a tenth occur only once, and approximately 24% lies in the top ten. This sample is drawn from a study of spatial heterogeneity in lung cancer. The clonotype originates from a female donor with early-stage non-small cell lung cancer. The sequencing here drew on PBMCs, taken at follow-up.

This chain's CDR3 is CASSVLQSNEQFF. The CDR3 DNA is TGTGCCAGCAGCGTACTTCAGTCCAATGAGCAGTTCTTC. The rearrangement links TRBV9 to TRBJ2-1; D is uncertain. The CDR3 runs to 13 residues. CDR1 is SGDLS, CDR2 YYNGEE, per germline. Deletions cut 1 base from V and 6 bases from J, with 8 bases between.